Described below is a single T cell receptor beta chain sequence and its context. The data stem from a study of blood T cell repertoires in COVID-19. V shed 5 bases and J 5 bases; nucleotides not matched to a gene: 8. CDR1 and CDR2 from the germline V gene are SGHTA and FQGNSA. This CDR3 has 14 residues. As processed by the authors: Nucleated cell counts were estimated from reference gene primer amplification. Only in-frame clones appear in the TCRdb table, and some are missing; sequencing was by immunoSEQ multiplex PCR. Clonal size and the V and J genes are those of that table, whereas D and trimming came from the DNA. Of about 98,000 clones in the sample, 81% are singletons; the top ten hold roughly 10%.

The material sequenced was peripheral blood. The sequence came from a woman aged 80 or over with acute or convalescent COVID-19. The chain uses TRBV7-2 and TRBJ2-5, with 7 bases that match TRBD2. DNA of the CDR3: TGTGCCAGCAGCCGGGACCGGCGGGGGGAGACCCAGTACTTC. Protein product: CASSRDRRGETQYF.